This T cell receptor beta chain was documented in a study of T-cell memory formation after mild COVID-19. This clonotype showed up many times. Its cognate antigen is unknown. MiXCR, run by TCRdb on the 5' RACE reads, gives a single entry per CDR3 protein. This sample has about 340,000 distinct CDR3 sequences, with roughly 20% found just once. General observations from the study: Pre-infection memory contained some responding clones, which suggested that cross-reactive memory had joined.

V lost 6 bases to trimming and J lost 1 base, with 13 bases between them. The CDR3 is 14 residues long. The origin of this receptor is an adult woman who had mild COVID-19 (a few samples of this study predate the infection). Cell type and time point are not known. Sequences were obtained from PBMCs or a T cell subset sorted from them (not recorded which). The genes are TRBV12-3 or TRBV12-4 and TRBJ2-7; the D is unclear. The DNA for the CDR3 is TGTGCCAGCAGCTTGGCTGGACCGTCCTACGAGCAGTACTTC. Translation gives CASSLAGPSYEQYF.